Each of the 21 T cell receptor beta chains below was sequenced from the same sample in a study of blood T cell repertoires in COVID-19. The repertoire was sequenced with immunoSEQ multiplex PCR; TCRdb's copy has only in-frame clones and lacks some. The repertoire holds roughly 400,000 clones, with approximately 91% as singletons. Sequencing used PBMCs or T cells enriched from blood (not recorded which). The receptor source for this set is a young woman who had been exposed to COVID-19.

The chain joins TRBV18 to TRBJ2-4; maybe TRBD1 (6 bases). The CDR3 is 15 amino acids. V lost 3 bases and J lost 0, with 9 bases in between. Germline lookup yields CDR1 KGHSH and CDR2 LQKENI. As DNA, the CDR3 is TGTGCCAGCTCACCGGACAGATTAGCCAAAAACATTCAGTACTTC. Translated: CASSPDRLAKNIQYF.

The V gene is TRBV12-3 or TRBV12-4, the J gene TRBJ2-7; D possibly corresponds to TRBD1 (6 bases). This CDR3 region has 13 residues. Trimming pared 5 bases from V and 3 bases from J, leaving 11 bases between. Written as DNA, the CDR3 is TGTGCCAGCAGTGTTACAGGGAACTACGAGCAGTACTTC. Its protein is CASSVTGNYEQYF.

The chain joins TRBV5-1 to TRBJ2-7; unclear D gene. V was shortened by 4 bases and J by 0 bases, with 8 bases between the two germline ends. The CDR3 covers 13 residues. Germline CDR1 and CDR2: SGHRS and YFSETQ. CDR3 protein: CASSPTVSYEQYF. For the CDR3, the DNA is TGCGCCAGCAGCCCCACGGTCTCCTACGAGCAGTACTTC. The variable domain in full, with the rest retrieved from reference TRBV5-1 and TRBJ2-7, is KAGVTQTPRYLIKTRGQQVTLSCSPISGHRSVSWYQQTPGQGLQFLFEYFSETQRNKGNFPGRFSGRQFSNSRSEMNVSTLELGDSALYLCASSPTVSYEQYFGPGTRLTVT.

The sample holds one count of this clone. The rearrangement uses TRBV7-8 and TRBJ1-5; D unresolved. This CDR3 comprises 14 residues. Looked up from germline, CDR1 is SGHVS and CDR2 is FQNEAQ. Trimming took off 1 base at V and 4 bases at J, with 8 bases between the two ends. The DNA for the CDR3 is TGTGCCAGCAGCTTAGGTACAGTAAATCAGCCCCAGCATTTT. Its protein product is CASSLGTVNQPQHF. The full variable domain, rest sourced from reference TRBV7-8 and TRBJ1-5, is GAGVSQSPRYKVAKRGQDVALRCDPISGHVSLFWYQQALGQGPEFLTYFQNEAQLDKSGLPSDRFFAERPEGSVSTLKIQRTQQEDSAVYLCASSLGTVNQPQHFGDGTRLSIL.

The CDR3 nucleotides read TGTGCCAGCAGTATCCCCCAAGGGGCCTACGAGCAGTACTTC. Protein product: CASSIPQGAYEQYF. The chain joins TRBV28 to TRBJ2-7, with a possible D match to TRBD1 (5 bases). Germline CDR1 MDHEN, CDR2 SYDVKM. Trimming removed 5 bases at V and 2 bases at J, with 13 bases between. The CDR3 is 14 amino acids.

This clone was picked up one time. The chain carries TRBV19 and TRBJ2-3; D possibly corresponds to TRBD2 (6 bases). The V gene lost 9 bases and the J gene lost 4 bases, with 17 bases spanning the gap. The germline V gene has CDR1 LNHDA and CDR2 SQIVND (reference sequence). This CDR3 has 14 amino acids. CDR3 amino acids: CARPPAREADTQYF. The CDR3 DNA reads TGTGCCAGACCCCCGGCCAGGGAGGCAGATACGCAGTATTTT.

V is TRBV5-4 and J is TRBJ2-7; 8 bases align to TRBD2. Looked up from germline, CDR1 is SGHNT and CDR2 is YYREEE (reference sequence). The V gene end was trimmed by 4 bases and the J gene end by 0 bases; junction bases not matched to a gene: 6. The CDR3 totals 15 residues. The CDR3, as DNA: TGTGCCAGCAGCCTCGGGGGGGGTAGCTCCTACGAGCAGTACTTC. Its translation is CASSLGGGSSYEQYF.

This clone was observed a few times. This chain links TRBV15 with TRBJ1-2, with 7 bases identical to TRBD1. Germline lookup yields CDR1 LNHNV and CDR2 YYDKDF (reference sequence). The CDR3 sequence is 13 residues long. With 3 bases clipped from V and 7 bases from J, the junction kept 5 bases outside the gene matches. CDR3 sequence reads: CATSSRQGGGYTF. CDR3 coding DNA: TGTGCCACCAGCAGTCGGCAGGGGGGTGGCTACACCTTC.

The CDR3 loop is CASRQGPTEAFF. The CDR3 region has the DNA TGCGCCAGCAGACAGGGACCCACTGAAGCTTTCTTT. The rearrangement links TRBV4-1 to TRBJ1-1; TRBD1 might be the D (6 bases). Germline CDR1 and CDR2: MGHRA and YSYEKL. Trimming removed 6 bases at V and 4 bases at J, with 9 bases between. The CDR3 consists of 12 residues.

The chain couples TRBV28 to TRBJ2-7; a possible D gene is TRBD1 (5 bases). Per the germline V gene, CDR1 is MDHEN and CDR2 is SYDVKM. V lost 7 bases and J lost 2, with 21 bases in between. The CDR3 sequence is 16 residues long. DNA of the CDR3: TGTGCCAGCACCTCCTTGAAGGGGCGAGAGACCTACGAGCAGTACTTC. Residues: CASTSLKGRETYEQYF. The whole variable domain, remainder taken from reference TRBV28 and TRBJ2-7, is DVKVTQSSRYLVKRTGEKVFLECVQDMDHENMFWYRQDPGLGLRLIYFSYDVKMKEKGDIPEGYSVSREKKERFSLILESASTNQTSMYLCASTSLKGRETYEQYFGPGTRLTVT.

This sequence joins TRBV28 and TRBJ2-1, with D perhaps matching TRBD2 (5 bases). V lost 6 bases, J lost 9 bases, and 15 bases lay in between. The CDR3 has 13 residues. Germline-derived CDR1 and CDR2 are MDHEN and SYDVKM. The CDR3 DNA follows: TGTGCCAGCAGGATCTCGGACTTACGTGAGCAGTTCTTC. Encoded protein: CASRISDLREQFF.

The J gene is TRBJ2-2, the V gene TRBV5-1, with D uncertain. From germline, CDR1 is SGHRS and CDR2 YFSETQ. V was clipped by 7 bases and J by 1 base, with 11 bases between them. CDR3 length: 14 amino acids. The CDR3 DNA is TGCGCCAGCGAAAGGAGCTTGAACACCGGGGAGCTGTTTTTT. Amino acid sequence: CASERSLNTGELFF.

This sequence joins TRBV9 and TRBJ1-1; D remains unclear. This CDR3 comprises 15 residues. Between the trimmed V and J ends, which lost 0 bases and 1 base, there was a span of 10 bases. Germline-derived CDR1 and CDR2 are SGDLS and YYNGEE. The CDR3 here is CASSVAGAPNTEAFF. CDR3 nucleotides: TGTGCCAGCAGCGTAGCGGGAGCTCCGAACACTGAAGCTTTCTTT.

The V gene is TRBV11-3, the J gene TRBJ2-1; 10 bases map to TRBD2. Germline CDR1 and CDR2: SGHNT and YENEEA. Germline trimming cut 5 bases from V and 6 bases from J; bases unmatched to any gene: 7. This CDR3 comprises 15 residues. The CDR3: CASSASGGAANEQFF. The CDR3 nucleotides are TGTGCCAGCAGCGCGAGCGGGGGGGCCGCCAATGAGCAGTTCTTC.

The CDR3 spells CASSEGALAGYGYTF. CDR3 sequence (DNA): TGTGCCAGCAGTGAAGGTGCCCTGGCTGGCTATGGCTACACCTTC. This chain links TRBV25-1 with TRBJ1-2; D unresolved. The germline V gene has CDR1 MGHDK and CDR2 SYGVNS. Trimming removed 2 bases from V and 4 bases from J, with 14 bases in between. There are 15 residues in the CDR3.

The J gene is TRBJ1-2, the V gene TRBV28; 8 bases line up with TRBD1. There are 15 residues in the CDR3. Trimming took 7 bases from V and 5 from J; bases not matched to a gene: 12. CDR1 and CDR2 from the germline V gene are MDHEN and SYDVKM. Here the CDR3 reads CASTRQGFILYGYTF. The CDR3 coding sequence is TGTGCCAGCACCCGACAGGGGTTTATCCTATATGGCTACACCTTC.

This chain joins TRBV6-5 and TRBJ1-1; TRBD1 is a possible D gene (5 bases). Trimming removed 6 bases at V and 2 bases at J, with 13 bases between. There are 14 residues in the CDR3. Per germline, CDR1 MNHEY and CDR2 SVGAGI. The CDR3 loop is CASRPQGGNTEAFF. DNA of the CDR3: TGTGCCAGCAGACCCCAGGGCGGAAACACTGAAGCTTTCTTT.

CDR3 in DNA: TGTGCCAGTACCCAGGGGTGGGTGGGGGTCACTGAAGCTTTCTTT. Protein sequence: CASTQGWVGVTEAFF. The V call is TRBV19, the J call TRBJ1-1; the D gene is possibly TRBD1 (6 bases). Germline V gives CDR1 LNHDA, CDR2 SQIVND (reference sequence). V shed 7 bases and J shed 4 bases, with 19 bases lying between them. The CDR3 is 15 amino acids.

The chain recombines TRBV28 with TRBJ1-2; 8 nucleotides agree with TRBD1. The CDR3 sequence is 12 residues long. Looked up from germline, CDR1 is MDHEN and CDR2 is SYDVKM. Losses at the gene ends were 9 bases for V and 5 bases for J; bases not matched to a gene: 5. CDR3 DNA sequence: TGTGCCAGTGACAGGGGAGCATATGGCTACACCTTC. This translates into CASDRGAYGYTF.

This CDR3 reads CASSLADTQYF. CDR3 nucleotide sequence: TGCGCCAGCAGCCTAGCAGATACGCAGTATTTT. This sequence joins TRBV4-1 and TRBJ2-3; no clear D gene. V lost 4 bases and J 4 bases, leaving 3 bases between the germline ends. The germline CDR1 and CDR2 sequences are MGHRA and YSYEKL. The CDR3 sequence is 11 residues long.

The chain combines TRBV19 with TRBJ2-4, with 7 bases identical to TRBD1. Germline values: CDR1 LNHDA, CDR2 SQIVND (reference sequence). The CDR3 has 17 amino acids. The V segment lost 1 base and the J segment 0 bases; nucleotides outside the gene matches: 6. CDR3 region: CASSIAHQGVAKNIQYF. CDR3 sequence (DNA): TGTGCCAGTAGTATAGCACATCAGGGGGTAGCCAAAAACATTCAGTACTTC.